A selection of T cell receptor beta chains follows, all from one sample in a study of blood T cell repertoires in COVID-19. Profiling relied on immunoSEQ multiplex PCR, and the TCRdb table lists in-frame clones only, not all of them. This sample has some 97,000 clones; 80% occur once, and the top ten carry 9.5% to 13%. The specimen sequenced was peripheral blood. All receptors come from a woman aged 70-85 years with acute or convalescent COVID-19. Each CDR3 is given with its conserved first and last residue. Fields, in order: clone size, V gene, J gene, D gene, CDR3 protein, CDR3 DNA. The D gene is left open where the match is weak. Expanded clones are given a class, and other clones once, few, many or no size at all.

clone_size: -; v_call: TRBV29-1; j_call: TRBJ2-5; d_call: -; cdr3_aa: CSVEESQGETQYF; cdr3_nt: TGCAGCGTTGAAGAAAGCCAGGGAGAGACCCAGTACTTC
clone_size: -; v_call: TRBV18; j_call: TRBJ1-3; d_call: -; cdr3_aa: CASSPTEVGNTIYF; cdr3_nt: TGTGCCAGCTCCCCGACAGAGGTGGGAAACACCATATATTTT
clone_size: -; v_call: TRBV7-2; j_call: TRBJ1-1; d_call: -; cdr3_aa: CASSLAGGSNTEAFF; cdr3_nt: TGTGCCAGCAGCTTAGCAGGGGGATCGAACACTGAAGCTTTCTTT
clone_size: -; v_call: TRBV5-4; j_call: TRBJ1-3; d_call: TRBD1; cdr3_aa: CASSVGGPGAGNTIYF; cdr3_nt: TGTGCCAGCAGCGTAGGGGGCCCAGGAGCTGGAAACACCATATATTTT
clone_size: -; v_call: TRBV7-2; j_call: TRBJ1-6; d_call: TRBD1; cdr3_aa: CASTWDRGYNSPLHF; cdr3_nt: TGTGCCAGCACCTGGGACAGGGGCTATAATTCACCCCTCCACTTT
clone_size: -; v_call: TRBV29-1; j_call: TRBJ2-6; d_call: -; cdr3_aa: CSVEAPLRSPPVLTF; cdr3_nt: TGCAGCGTTGAAGCCCCCCTCCGGTCCCCGCCCGTCCTGACTTTC
clone_size: -; v_call: TRBV14; j_call: TRBJ2-2; d_call: TRBD1; cdr3_aa: CASRFRGSTGELFF; cdr3_nt: TGTGCCAGCAGATTCAGGGGGAGCACCGGGGAGCTGTTTTTT
clone_size: -; v_call: TRBV28; j_call: TRBJ2-3; d_call: TRBD1; cdr3_aa: CASSTGQHTDTQYF; cdr3_nt: TGTGCCAGCAGCACGGGACAGCACACAGATACGCAGTATTTT
clone_size: -; v_call: TRBV27; j_call: TRBJ1-2; d_call: -; cdr3_aa: CASSPTGVPTRRDGYTF; cdr3_nt: TGTGCCAGCAGTCCTACGGGGGTTCCGACCCGGCGGGATGGCTACACCTTC
clone_size: few; v_call: TRBV7-2; j_call: TRBJ1-1; d_call: TRBD1; cdr3_aa: CASSMNQGARITEAFF; cdr3_nt: TGTGCCAGCAGCATGAACCAGGGGGCGCGTATCACTGAAGCTTTCTTT
clone_size: -; v_call: TRBV6-5; j_call: TRBJ1-4; d_call: -; cdr3_aa: CASSYSPTNEKLFF; cdr3_nt: TGTGCCAGCAGTTACAGCCCAACTAATGAAAAACTGTTTTTT
clone_size: -; v_call: TRBV5-5; j_call: TRBJ1-2; d_call: -; cdr3_aa: CASSLAFSGQTYGYTF; cdr3_nt: TGTGCCAGCAGCTTGGCCTTCTCCGGACAGACCTATGGCTACACCTTC
clone_size: -; v_call: TRBV19; j_call: TRBJ1-4; d_call: TRBD1; cdr3_aa: CASSIRDRGEKLFF; cdr3_nt: TGTGCCAGTAGTATCCGGGACAGAGGAGAAAAACTGTTTTTT
clone_size: -; v_call: TRBV7-8; j_call: TRBJ2-2; d_call: -; cdr3_aa: CASSLGGSGESTGELFF; cdr3_nt: TGTGCCAGCAGCTTAGGAGGGTCTGGAGAGAGCACCGGGGAGCTGTTTTTT
clone_size: once; v_call: TRBV9; j_call: TRBJ2-1; d_call: TRBD2; cdr3_aa: CASSPTSLPYNEQFF; cdr3_nt: TGTGCCAGCAGCCCGACTAGCCTCCCTTACAATGAGCAGTTCTTC
clone_size: -; v_call: TRBV5-6; j_call: TRBJ2-7; d_call: -; cdr3_aa: CASSFLRSTGANEQYF; cdr3_nt: TGTGCCAGCAGTTTCCTGCGATCTACAGGTGCCAACGAGCAGTACTTC
clone_size: few; v_call: TRBV9; j_call: TRBJ1-2; d_call: TRBD1; cdr3_aa: CASSTLGTGGYYGYTF; cdr3_nt: TGTGCCAGCAGCACCCTCGGGACAGGGGGGTACTATGGCTACACCTTC
clone_size: -; v_call: TRBV9; j_call: TRBJ1-2; d_call: TRBD1; cdr3_aa: CASTLQGAANYGYTF; cdr3_nt: TGTGCCAGCACCCTACAGGGGGCGGCTAACTATGGCTACACCTTC
clone_size: -; v_call: TRBV6-5; j_call: TRBJ1-2; d_call: TRBD1; cdr3_aa: CASKLGQGNYGYTF; cdr3_nt: TGTGCCAGCAAGTTGGGACAGGGGAACTATGGCTACACCTTC
clone_size: -; v_call: TRBV6-4; j_call: TRBJ1-5; d_call: -; cdr3_aa: CASSPRAWTADQPQHF; cdr3_nt: TGTGCCAGCAGTCCCAGGGCTTGGACAGCCGATCAGCCCCAGCATTTT
clone_size: -; v_call: TRBV6-5; j_call: TRBJ1-2; d_call: -; cdr3_aa: CASKQTPGSYGYTF; cdr3_nt: TGTGCCAGCAAACAGACCCCGGGGAGTTATGGCTACACCTTC
clone_size: -; v_call: TRBV7-9; j_call: TRBJ2-3; d_call: -; cdr3_aa: CASSSQGSREDTQYF; cdr3_nt: TGTGCCAGCAGCTCCCAAGGGAGTCGTGAAGATACGCAGTATTTT
clone_size: -; v_call: TRBV27; j_call: TRBJ2-2; d_call: TRBD2; cdr3_aa: CASSRGTSSTGELFF; cdr3_nt: TGTGCCAGCAGTAGAGGGACTAGCAGCACCGGGGAGCTGTTTTTT
clone_size: -; v_call: TRBV4-2; j_call: TRBJ2-3; d_call: TRBD2; cdr3_aa: CASSQDTAGGWETDTQYF; cdr3_nt: TGTGCCAGCAGCCAAGATACAGCGGGGGGCTGGGAGACAGATACGCAGTATTTT
clone_size: -; v_call: TRBV29-1; j_call: TRBJ1-1; d_call: -; cdr3_aa: CSVVEVGGTEAFF; cdr3_nt: TGCAGCGTTGTAGAGGTAGGGGGCACTGAAGCTTTCTTT
clone_size: -; v_call: TRBV4-3; j_call: TRBJ2-2; d_call: -; cdr3_aa: CASSQDRVSNTGELFF; cdr3_nt: TGCGCCAGCAGCCAAGATCGGGTTTCGAACACCGGGGAGCTGTTTTTT
clone_size: -; v_call: TRBV7-8; j_call: TRBJ1-5; d_call: -; cdr3_aa: CASSLREGQPQHF; cdr3_nt: TGTGCCAGCAGCTTACGGGAGGGACAGCCCCAGCATTTT
clone_size: -; v_call: TRBV6-2/TRBV6-3; j_call: TRBJ1-5; d_call: TRBD1; cdr3_aa: CASSYSRDRGGQPQHF; cdr3_nt: TGTGCCAGCAGTTACTCCCGGGACAGGGGCGGCCAGCCCCAGCATTTT
clone_size: -; v_call: TRBV7-2; j_call: TRBJ1-5; d_call: TRBD1; cdr3_aa: CASGGTVSNQPQHF; cdr3_nt: TGTGCCAGCGGCGGGACAGTGAGCAATCAGCCCCAGCATTTT
clone_size: -; v_call: TRBV6-2/TRBV6-3; j_call: TRBJ1-1; d_call: TRBD1; cdr3_aa: CASSYVAGGTEAFF; cdr3_nt: TGTGCCAGCAGTTACGTCGCAGGGGGTACTGAAGCTTTCTTT
clone_size: -; v_call: TRBV6-5; j_call: TRBJ1-1; d_call: -; cdr3_aa: CASSNRETEAFF; cdr3_nt: TGTGCCAGCAGTAACAGGGAAACTGAAGCTTTCTTT
clone_size: -; v_call: TRBV6-2/TRBV6-3; j_call: TRBJ2-4; d_call: TRBD2; cdr3_aa: CASSLGLAGLAKNIQYF; cdr3_nt: TGTGCCAGCAGCCTGGGACTAGCGGGGCTAGCCAAAAACATTCAGTACTTC
clone_size: few; v_call: TRBV21-1; j_call: TRBJ1-6; d_call: -; cdr3_aa: CASSKVRRKSSYNSPLHF; cdr3_nt: TGTGCCAGCAGCAAAGTTAGGCGGAAATCCTCCTATAATTCACCCCTCCACTTT
clone_size: few; v_call: TRBV18; j_call: TRBJ1-5; d_call: TRBD1; cdr3_aa: CASSPGQGRITNQPQHF; cdr3_nt: TGTGCCAGCTCACCCGGACAGGGGAGGATAACGAATCAGCCCCAGCATTTT
clone_size: -; v_call: TRBV5-8; j_call: TRBJ1-2; d_call: -; cdr3_aa: CASSQDSYGYTF; cdr3_nt: TGTGCCAGCAGCCAGGACTCCTATGGCTACACCTTC
clone_size: -; v_call: TRBV19; j_call: TRBJ1-1; d_call: -; cdr3_aa: CASSPSYGAEAFF; cdr3_nt: TGTGCCAGTAGTCCTTCTTATGGAGCTGAAGCTTTCTTT
clone_size: -; v_call: TRBV10-3; j_call: TRBJ2-5; d_call: TRBD1; cdr3_aa: CAIRGTGAYQETQYF; cdr3_nt: TGTGCCATCAGGGGGACAGGAGCGTACCAAGAGACCCAGTACTTC
clone_size: -; v_call: TRBV2; j_call: TRBJ2-3; d_call: TRBD1; cdr3_aa: CASSLKPNPGDRVTDTQYF; cdr3_nt: TGTGCCAGCAGCCTAAAGCCTAATCCGGGGGACAGGGTCACAGATACGCAGTATTTT
clone_size: -; v_call: TRBV7-2; j_call: TRBJ2-1; d_call: -; cdr3_aa: CASSLARGSYNEQFF; cdr3_nt: TGTGCCAGCAGCTTAGCTCGCGGCTCCTACAATGAGCAGTTCTTC
clone_size: -; v_call: TRBV19; j_call: TRBJ1-1; d_call: -; cdr3_aa: CASSIARLENTEAFF; cdr3_nt: TGTGCCAGTAGTATAGCGAGGTTGGAGAACACTGAAGCTTTCTTT
clone_size: -; v_call: TRBV5-5; j_call: TRBJ2-7; d_call: -; cdr3_aa: CASRLASEQYF; cdr3_nt: TGTGCCAGCAGACTTGCGTCCGAGCAGTACTTC
clone_size: few; v_call: TRBV2; j_call: TRBJ1-2; d_call: TRBD1; cdr3_aa: CASKQPGQGDGYTF; cdr3_nt: TGTGCCAGCAAGCAACCGGGACAGGGGGACGGCTACACCTTC
clone_size: -; v_call: TRBV9; j_call: TRBJ1-3; d_call: -; cdr3_aa: CASSVLQGYSGNTIYF; cdr3_nt: TGTGCCAGCAGCGTCCTACAGGGCTACTCTGGAAACACCATATATTTT
clone_size: few; v_call: TRBV19; j_call: TRBJ1-4; d_call: TRBD1; cdr3_aa: CATGDRTNEKLFF; cdr3_nt: TGTGCCACCGGGGACAGAACTAATGAAAAACTGTTTTTT
clone_size: -; v_call: TRBV12-5; j_call: TRBJ2-1; d_call: TRBD2; cdr3_aa: CASGSREASGGARNEQFF; cdr3_nt: TGTGCTAGTGGTTCCCGGGAGGCTAGCGGGGGGGCCAGGAATGAGCAGTTCTTC
clone_size: -; v_call: TRBV7-2; j_call: TRBJ1-5; d_call: -; cdr3_aa: CASSIQQGPLFRPQHF; cdr3_nt: TGTGCCAGCAGCATACAACAGGGACCCCTTTTCCGGCCCCAGCATTTT
clone_size: -; v_call: TRBV5-1; j_call: TRBJ2-1; d_call: -; cdr3_aa: CASSALQGSSEQFF; cdr3_nt: TGCGCCAGCAGCGCCCTACAGGGTTCTAGTGAGCAGTTCTTC
clone_size: few; v_call: TRBV7-2; j_call: TRBJ1-5; d_call: -; cdr3_aa: CASSLAQVNQPQHF; cdr3_nt: TGTGCCAGCAGCTTAGCGCAGGTCAATCAGCCCCAGCATTTT
clone_size: -; v_call: TRBV5-1; j_call: TRBJ2-1; d_call: -; cdr3_aa: CASKQGLGNSYNEQFF; cdr3_nt: TGCGCCAGCAAACAGGGATTGGGTAACTCCTACAATGAGCAGTTCTTC
clone_size: -; v_call: TRBV7-3; j_call: TRBJ2-2; d_call: -; cdr3_aa: CASSLLVNTGELFF; cdr3_nt: TGTGCCAGCAGCTTATTAGTGAACACCGGGGAGCTGTTTTTT
clone_size: -; v_call: TRBV19; j_call: TRBJ1-5; d_call: -; cdr3_aa: CASSPRDSNQPQHF; cdr3_nt: TGTGCCAGTAGTCCCAGGGATAGCAATCAGCCCCAGCATTTT
clone_size: -; v_call: TRBV28; j_call: TRBJ1-3; d_call: TRBD1; cdr3_aa: CASSPYPQGAGGNTIYF; cdr3_nt: TGTGCCAGCAGTCCCTACCCACAGGGGGCGGGTGGAAACACCATATATTTT
clone_size: -; v_call: TRBV7-2; j_call: TRBJ2-1; d_call: -; cdr3_aa: CASSLGQGGYNEQFF; cdr3_nt: TGTGCCAGCAGCTTAGGTCAGGGCGGCTACAATGAGCAGTTCTTC
clone_size: -; v_call: TRBV5-4; j_call: TRBJ1-2; d_call: -; cdr3_aa: CASSPTGFYYGYTF; cdr3_nt: TGTGCCAGCAGCCCTACAGGGTTTTACTATGGCTACACCTTC
clone_size: once; v_call: TRBV6-5; j_call: TRBJ2-7; d_call: TRBD1; cdr3_aa: CASSNSGGPYEQYF; cdr3_nt: TGTGCCAGCAGTAACTCAGGGGGCCCCTACGAGCAGTACTTC
clone_size: -; v_call: TRBV4-2; j_call: TRBJ2-1; d_call: TRBD2; cdr3_aa: CASSFSGGYNEQFF; cdr3_nt: TGTGCCAGCAGCTTCTCGGGGGGCTACAATGAGCAGTTCTTC
clone_size: -; v_call: TRBV18; j_call: TRBJ1-4; d_call: -; cdr3_aa: CASSPEGRPNEKLFF; cdr3_nt: TGTGCCAGCTCACCAGAGGGCAGACCTAATGAAAAACTGTTTTTT
clone_size: -; v_call: TRBV19; j_call: TRBJ1-3; d_call: TRBD1; cdr3_aa: CASKNSGTVGNTIYF; cdr3_nt: TGTGCCAGCAAGAATTCCGGGACAGTGGGAAACACCATATATTTT
clone_size: few; v_call: TRBV19; j_call: TRBJ1-1; d_call: -; cdr3_aa: CASSIRNTEAFF; cdr3_nt: TGTGCCAGTAGTATCAGGAACACTGAAGCTTTCTTT
clone_size: -; v_call: TRBV5-8; j_call: TRBJ1-2; d_call: TRBD1; cdr3_aa: CASTLTGASGYTF; cdr3_nt: TGTGCCAGCACCCTGACAGGGGCGTCTGGCTACACCTTC